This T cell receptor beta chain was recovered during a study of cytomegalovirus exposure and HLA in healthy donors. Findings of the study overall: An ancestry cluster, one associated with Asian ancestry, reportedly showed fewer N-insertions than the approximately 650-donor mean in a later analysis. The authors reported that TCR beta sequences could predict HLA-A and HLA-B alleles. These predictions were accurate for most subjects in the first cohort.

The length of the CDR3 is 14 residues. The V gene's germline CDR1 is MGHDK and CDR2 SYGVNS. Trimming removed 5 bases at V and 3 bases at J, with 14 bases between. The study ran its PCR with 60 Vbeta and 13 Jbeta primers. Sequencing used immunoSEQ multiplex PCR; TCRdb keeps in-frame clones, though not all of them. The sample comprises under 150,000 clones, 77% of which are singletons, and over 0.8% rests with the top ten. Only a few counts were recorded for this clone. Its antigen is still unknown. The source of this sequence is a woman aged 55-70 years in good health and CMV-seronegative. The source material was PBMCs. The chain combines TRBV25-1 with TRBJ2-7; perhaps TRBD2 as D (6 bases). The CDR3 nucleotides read TGTGCCAGCAGTTCAGCGGGCAGTTTCTACGAGCAGTACTTC. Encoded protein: CASSSAGSFYEQYF.